This TCR beta chain was recorded in a study of T cell responses to AZD1222 COVID-19 vaccine. Repertoires were generated with immunoSEQ multiplex PCR, while TCRdb's copy carries only in-frame clones and drops some. The sample carries some 150,000 clones, more than 85% recorded once. Trimming stripped 1 base from V and 7 bases from J, with 13 bases between. Germline V gene data show CDR1 as LNHDA and CDR2 as SQIVND (reference sequence). The CDR3 loop spans 15 amino acids. V gene TRBV19 combines with J gene TRBJ2-2, with D possibly being TRBD1 (5 bases). The sequencing used peripheral blood, collected on day 0 of AZD1222 vaccination. This TCR was recovered from an adult in good health. The CDR3 DNA is TGTGCCAGTAGTATAGGTACAGGTTCAGGCGGGGAGCTGTTTTTT. This sequence encodes CASSIGTGSGGELFF.